Detailed here is one TCR beta chain. This clone has a handful of counts. Which antigen it targets is not known. One base away there is no much larger clone; base qualities are not given. The data derive from a study of control samples from healthy donors and cancer patients (dated by TCRdb to the early 2020s). The library was prepared using the immunoSEQ multiplex PCR assay. The source is immuneACCESS, and TCRdb retained only in-frame sequences with V and J called. Part of the clones is not carried over; for the studies checked, unresolved V genes explain less than half of this, and the remainder is unexplained. A total of some 95,000 clones appear in this sample, 75% to 85% of them only once. 10% of the sample rests with the top ten. The clonotype comes from a woman aged 25 to 39 in good health. What was sequenced was blood.

CDR3 sequence: CASSARGAKAKNIQYF. The DNA sequence follows: TGTGCCAGCAGTGCGAGGGGGGCTAAGGCCAAAAACATTCAGTACTTC. This chain is built from TRBV25-1 and TRBJ2-4; the D gene cannot be resolved beyond TRBD1 or TRBD2, each matching 6 bases. Trimming removed 4 bases from V and 1 base from J, leaving 14 bases between the germline ends. The CDR3 starts with the cysteine, ends with the phenylalanine, and has 16 residues. Here the CDR3 DNA is all that survives: 48 bases in frame from base 1. CDR1 and CDR2, looked up from the germline V gene, are MGHDK and SYGVNS. This CDR3, with the reference TRBV25-1 and TRBJ2-4 proteins standing in past its ends, gives the full variable domain EADIYQTPRYLVIGTGKKITLECSQTMGHDKMYWYQQDPGMELHLIHYSYGVNSTEKGDLSSESTVSRIRTEHFPLTLESARPSHTSQYLCASSARGAKAKNIQYFGAGTRLSVL.